This T cell receptor beta chain was observed in a study of T cells in Graves' hyperthyroidism and ophthalmopathy. Template material for amplifying TCR beta CDR3 regions consisted of RNA transcripts. Researchers ran a first-round RT-PCR on the TCR CDR3 using the HTBI primer set. One entry per CDR3 protein, called by TCRdb with MiXCR from the multiplex PCR reads. The table includes 380,000 or so distinct CDR3 sequences, about 18% detected once. Germline assignment: CDR1 SEHNR and CDR2 FQNEAQ (reference sequence). There are 14 residues in the CDR3. With 2 bases clipped from V and 2 bases from J, the junction kept 2 bases outside the gene matches. Graves' hyperthyroidism showing no ophthalmopathy progression within 18 months was considered stable. This clonotype was detected ten times or more.

The genes are TRBV7-9 and TRBJ2-7; 8 nucleotides align to TRBD2. The sequence came from a woman aged 18-35 years with Graves' hyperthyroidism. The specimen was blood. The CDR3 spells CASSLSGGTYEQYF. For the CDR3, the DNA is TGTGCCAGCAGCTTAAGCGGGGGTACCTACGAGCAGTACTTC.